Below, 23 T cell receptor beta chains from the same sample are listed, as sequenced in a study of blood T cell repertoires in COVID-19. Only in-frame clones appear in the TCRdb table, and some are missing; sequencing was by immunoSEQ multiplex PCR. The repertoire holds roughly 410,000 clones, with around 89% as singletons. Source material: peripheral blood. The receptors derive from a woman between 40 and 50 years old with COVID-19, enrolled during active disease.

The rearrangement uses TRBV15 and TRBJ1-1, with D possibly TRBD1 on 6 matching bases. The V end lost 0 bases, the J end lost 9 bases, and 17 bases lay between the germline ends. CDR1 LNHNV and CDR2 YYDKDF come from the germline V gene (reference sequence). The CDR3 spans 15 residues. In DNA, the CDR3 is TGTGCCACCAGCAGAGATAATAGGTCCGGACAGAAAGCTTTCTTT. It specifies CATSRDNRSGQKAFF.

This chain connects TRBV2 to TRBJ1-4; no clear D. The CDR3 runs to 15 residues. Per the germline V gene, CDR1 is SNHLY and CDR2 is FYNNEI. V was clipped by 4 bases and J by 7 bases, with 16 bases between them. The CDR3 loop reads CASSADWRAGEKLFF. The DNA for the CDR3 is TGTGCCAGCAGTGCCGATTGGAGGGCGGGTGAAAAACTGTTTTTT.

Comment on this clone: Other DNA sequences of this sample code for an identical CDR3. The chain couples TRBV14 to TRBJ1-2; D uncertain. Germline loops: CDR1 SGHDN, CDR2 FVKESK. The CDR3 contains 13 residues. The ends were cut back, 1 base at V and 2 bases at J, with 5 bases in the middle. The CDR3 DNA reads TGTGCCAGCAGCCAAGGAGGGAACTATGGCTACACCTTC. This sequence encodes CASSQGGNYGYTF.

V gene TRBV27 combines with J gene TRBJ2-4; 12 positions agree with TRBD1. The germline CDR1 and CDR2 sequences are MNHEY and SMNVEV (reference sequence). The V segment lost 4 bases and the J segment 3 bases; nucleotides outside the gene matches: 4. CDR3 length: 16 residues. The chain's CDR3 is CASSSGTGGFKNIQYF. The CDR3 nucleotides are TGTGCCAGCAGTTCGGGGACAGGGGGCTTCAAAAACATTCAGTACTTC.

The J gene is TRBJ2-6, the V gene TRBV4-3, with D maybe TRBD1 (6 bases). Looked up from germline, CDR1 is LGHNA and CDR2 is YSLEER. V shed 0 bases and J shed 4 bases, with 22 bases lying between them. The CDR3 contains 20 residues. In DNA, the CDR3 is TGCGCCAGCAGCCAAGATCCCCGGGGAACAGGGCGGTCAGGGGCCAACGTCCTGACTTTC. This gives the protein CASSQDPRGTGRSGANVLTF.

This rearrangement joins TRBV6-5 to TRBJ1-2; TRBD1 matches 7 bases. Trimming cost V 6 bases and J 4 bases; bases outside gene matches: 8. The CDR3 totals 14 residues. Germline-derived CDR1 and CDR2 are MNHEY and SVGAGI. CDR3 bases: TGTGCCAGCAGCCAACGACAGGGTGTCTATGGCTACACCTTC. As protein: CASSQRQGVYGYTF.

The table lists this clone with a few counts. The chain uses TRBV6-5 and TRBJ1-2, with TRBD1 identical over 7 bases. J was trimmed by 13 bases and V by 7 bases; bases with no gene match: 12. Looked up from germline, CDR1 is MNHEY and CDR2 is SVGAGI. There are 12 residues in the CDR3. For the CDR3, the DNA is TGTGCCAGCATGACACGGGACAGCGTGTTCACCTTC. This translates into CASMTRDSVFTF.

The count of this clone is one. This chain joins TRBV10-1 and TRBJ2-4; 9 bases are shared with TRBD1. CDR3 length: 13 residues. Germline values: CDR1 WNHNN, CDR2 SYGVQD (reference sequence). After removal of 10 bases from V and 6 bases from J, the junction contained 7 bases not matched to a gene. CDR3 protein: CANTGGLLNIQYF. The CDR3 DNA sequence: TGCGCCAACACAGGGGGCCTCTTAAACATTCAGTACTTC.

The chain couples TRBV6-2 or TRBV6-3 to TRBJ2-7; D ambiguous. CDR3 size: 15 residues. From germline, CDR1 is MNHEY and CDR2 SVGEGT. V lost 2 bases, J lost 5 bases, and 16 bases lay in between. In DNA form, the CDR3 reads TGTGCCAGCAGTTACACTACCGGCTACATCCACGAGCAGTACTTC. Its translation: CASSYTTGYIHEQYF.

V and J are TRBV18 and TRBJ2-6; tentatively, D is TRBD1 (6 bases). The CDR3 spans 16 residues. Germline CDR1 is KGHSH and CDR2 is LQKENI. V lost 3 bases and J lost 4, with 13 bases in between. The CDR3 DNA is TGTGCCAGCTCACCTCCCCAAACAGGGGGGGCCAACGTCCTGACTTTC. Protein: CASSPPQTGGANVLTF. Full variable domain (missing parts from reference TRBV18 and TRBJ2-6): NAGVMQNPRHLVRRRGQEARLRCSPMKGHSHVYWYRQLPEEGLKFMVYLQKENIIDESGMPKERFSAEFPKEGPSILRIQQVVRGDSAAYFCASSPPQTGGANVLTFGAGSRLTVL.

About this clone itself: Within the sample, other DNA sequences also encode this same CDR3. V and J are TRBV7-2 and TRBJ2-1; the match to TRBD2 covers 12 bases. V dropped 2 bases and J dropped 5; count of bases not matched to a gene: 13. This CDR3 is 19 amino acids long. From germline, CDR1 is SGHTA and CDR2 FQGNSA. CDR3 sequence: CASSLLSLAGGGTDNEQFF. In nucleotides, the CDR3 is TGTGCCAGCAGCTTATTATCCCTAGCGGGGGGGGGTACCGACAATGAGCAGTTCTTC.

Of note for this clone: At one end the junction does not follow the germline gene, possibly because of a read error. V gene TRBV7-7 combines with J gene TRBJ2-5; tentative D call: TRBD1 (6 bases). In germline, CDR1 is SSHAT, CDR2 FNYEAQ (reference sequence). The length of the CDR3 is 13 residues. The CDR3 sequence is CASSFGQGETQYF. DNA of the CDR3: TGTGCTAGCAGCTTTGGTCAGGGGGAGACCCAGTACTTC.

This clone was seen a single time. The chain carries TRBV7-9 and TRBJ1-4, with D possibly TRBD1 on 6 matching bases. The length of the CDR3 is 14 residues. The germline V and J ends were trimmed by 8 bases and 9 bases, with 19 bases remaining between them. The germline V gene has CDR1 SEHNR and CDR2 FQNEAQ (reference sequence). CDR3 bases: TGTGCCAGCGCCACAGGGACATCCTTGCAAAAACTGTTTTTT. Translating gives CASATGTSLQKLFF.

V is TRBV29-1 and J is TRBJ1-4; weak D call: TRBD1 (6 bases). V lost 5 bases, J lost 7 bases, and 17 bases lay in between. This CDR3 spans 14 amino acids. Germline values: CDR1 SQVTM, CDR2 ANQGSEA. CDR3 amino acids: CSVRSGGAGEKLFF. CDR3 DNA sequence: TGCAGCGTTCGTTCGGGGGGGGCAGGTGAAAAACTGTTTTTT.

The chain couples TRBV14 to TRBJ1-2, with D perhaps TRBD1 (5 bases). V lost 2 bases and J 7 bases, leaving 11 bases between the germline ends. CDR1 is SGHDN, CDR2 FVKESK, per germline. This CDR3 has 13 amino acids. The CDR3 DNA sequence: TGTGCCAGCAGCCAAAGGGGAGCGGGTGGCTACACCTTC. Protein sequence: CASSQRGAGGYTF.

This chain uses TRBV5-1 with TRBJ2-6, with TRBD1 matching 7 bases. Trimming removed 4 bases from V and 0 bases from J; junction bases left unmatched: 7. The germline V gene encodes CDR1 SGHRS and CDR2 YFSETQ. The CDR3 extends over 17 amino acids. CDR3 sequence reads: CASSPAGTASGANVLTF. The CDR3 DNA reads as TGCGCCAGCAGCCCCGCCGGGACAGCCTCTGGGGCCAACGTCCTGACTTTC.

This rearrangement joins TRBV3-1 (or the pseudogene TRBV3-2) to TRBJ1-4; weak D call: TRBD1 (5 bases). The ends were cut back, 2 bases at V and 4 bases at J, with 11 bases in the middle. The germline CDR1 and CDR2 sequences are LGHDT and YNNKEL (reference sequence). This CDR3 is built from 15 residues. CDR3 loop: CASSQNPGLNEKLFF. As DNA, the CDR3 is TGTGCCAGCAGCCAAAATCCAGGGCTTAATGAAAAACTGTTTTTT.

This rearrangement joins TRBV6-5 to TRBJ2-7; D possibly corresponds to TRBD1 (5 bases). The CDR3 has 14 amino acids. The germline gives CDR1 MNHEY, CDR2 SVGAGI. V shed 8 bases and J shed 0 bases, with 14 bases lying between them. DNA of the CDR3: TGTGCCAGCGTAGACAGTATCAGCTCCTACGAGCAGTACTTC. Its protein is CASVDSISSYEQYF.

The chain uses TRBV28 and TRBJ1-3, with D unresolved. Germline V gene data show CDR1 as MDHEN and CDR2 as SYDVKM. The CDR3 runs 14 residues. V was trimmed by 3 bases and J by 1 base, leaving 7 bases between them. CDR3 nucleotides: TGTGCCAGCAGTTTGCTAGGATCTGGAAACACCATATATTTT. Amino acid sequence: CASSLLGSGNTIYF.

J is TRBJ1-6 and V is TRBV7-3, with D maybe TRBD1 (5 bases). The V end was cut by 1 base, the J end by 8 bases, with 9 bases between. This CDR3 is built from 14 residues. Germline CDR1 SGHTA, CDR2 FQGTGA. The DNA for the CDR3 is TGTGCCAGCAGCTTAAGGGGCGATGATTCACCCCTCCACTTT. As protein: CASSLRGDDSPLHF. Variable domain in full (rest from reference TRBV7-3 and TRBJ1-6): GAGVSQTPSNKVTEKGKYVELRCDPISGHTALYWYRQSLGQGPEFLIYFQGTGAADDSGLPNDRFFAVRPEGSVSTLKIQRTERGDSAVYLCASSLRGDDSPLHFGNGTRLTVT.

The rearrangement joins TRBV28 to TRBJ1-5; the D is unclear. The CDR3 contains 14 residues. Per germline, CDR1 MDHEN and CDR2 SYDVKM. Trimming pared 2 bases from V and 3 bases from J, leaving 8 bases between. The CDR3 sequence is CASSLVVHNQPQHF. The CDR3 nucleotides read TGTGCCAGCAGTTTAGTAGTCCACAATCAGCCCCAGCATTTT.

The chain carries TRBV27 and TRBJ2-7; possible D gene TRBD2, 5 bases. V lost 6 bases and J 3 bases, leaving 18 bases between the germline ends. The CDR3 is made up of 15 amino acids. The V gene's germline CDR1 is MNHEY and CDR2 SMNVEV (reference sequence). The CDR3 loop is CASRGILGRDYEQYF. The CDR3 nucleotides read TGTGCCAGCAGGGGAATACTAGGACGGGACTACGAGCAGTACTTC.

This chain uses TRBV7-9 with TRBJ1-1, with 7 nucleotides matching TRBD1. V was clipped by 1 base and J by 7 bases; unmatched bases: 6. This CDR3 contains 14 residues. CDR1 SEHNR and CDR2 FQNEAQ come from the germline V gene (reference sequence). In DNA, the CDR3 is TGTGCCAGCAGCTTAGTAACAGGGGTGGGTGAAGCTTTCTTT. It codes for CASSLVTGVGEAFF.